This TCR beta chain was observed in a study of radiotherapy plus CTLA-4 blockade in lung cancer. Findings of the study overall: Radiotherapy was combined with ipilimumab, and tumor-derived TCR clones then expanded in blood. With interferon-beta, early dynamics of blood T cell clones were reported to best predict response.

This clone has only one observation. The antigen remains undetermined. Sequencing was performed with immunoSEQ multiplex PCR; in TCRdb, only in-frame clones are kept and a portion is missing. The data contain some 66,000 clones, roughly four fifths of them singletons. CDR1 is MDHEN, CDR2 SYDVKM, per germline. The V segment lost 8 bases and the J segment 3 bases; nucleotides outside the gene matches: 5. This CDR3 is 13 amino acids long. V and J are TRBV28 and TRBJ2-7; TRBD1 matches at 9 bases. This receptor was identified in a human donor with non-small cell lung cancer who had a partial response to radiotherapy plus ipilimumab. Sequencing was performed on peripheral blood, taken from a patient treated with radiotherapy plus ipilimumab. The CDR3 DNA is TGTGCCAGCGGGGGACAGGGCGGCTACGAGCAGTACTTC. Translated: CASGGQGGYEQYF.